The present T cell receptor beta chain was sequenced within a study of cytomegalovirus exposure and HLA in healthy donors. Study-wide points: A list of around 150 TCR beta chains associated with cytomegalovirus was given.

Only one count was recorded for this clone. Its antigen remains unidentified. Germline V gene lookup returns CDR1 SGHRS and CDR2 YFSETQ. This CDR3 has 18 residues. J lost 3 bases, V lost 0 bases, and 12 bases had no gene match. PCR was performed using 60 Vbeta and 13 Jbeta primers. TCRdb keeps only in-frame clones here, not all; method: immunoSEQ multiplex PCR. There are around 150,000 clones in the sample; around four fifths occur only once, and roughly 7.8% lies in the top ten. J is TRBJ1-5 and V is TRBV5-1; 7 bases align to TRBD1. This clonotype was obtained from a woman aged 45-59 years in good health and CMV-seropositive. The sequenced sample was PBMCs. The CDR3 loop is CASSLEPRDSVDNQPQHF. In DNA form, the CDR3 reads TGCGCCAGCAGCTTGGAGCCCCGGGACAGTGTCGACAATCAGCCCCAGCATTTT.